A selection of T cell receptor beta chains follows, all from one sample in a study of T cells after yellow fever vaccination. Using its own MiXCR run on the 5' RACE reads, TCRdb lists one record per CDR3 protein. The sample yields about 550,000 distinct CDR3 sequences, roughly a fifth seen once. Sequencing used PBMCs, obtained 15 days after the yellow fever booster vaccination. The receptors here all came from a man aged 25-45 years who received the YFV17D yellow fever vaccine. Each CDR3 is given with its conserved first and last residue. Fields, in order: D gene, J gene, V gene, clone size, CDR3 DNA, CDR3 protein. D genes are given only for firm matches. Some rows have no size entry. The others give once, few or many, or a class for an expanded clone.

NA	TRBJ2-7	TRBV6-5	NA	TGTGCCAGCAGTTCCTCAAGCGGGCCCTACGAGCAGTACTTC	CASSSSSGPYEQYF
NA	TRBJ2-1	TRBV5-1	few	TGCGCCAGCAGCTCGGAGGGGGGAGGGTACAATGAGCAGTTCTTC	CASSSEGGGYNEQFF
TRBD2	TRBJ2-3	TRBV5-1	few	TGCGCCAGCAGCTTGGTTCTAGCGGGCGACCCTAGCACAGATACGCAGTATTTT	CASSLVLAGDPSTDTQYF
NA	TRBJ2-1	TRBV29-1	few	TGCAGCGTTGAAGATCCCGGAAGTGAGCAGTTCTTC	CSVEDPGSEQFF
TRBD2	TRBJ2-7	TRBV5-1	NA	TGCGCCAGCAGCTTGGCAGGGACTAGCGGCTTCTCCTACGAGCAGTACTTC	CASSLAGTSGFSYEQYF
NA	TRBJ2-2	TRBV7-2	NA	TGTGCCAGCACCCCCGCGAGGGCCGGGGAGCTGTTTTTT	CASTPARAGELFF
NA	TRBJ2-7	TRBV12-3/TRBV12-4	once	TGTGCCAGCAGCCAACGTAGTGCTGCTACCCACTATGAGCAGTACTTC	CASSQRSAATHYEQYF
NA	TRBJ2-1	TRBV4-1	NA	TGCGCCAGCAGCCAAGAGGGGGGCGGTGAGCAGTTCTTC	CASSQEGGGEQFF
TRBD1	TRBJ1-1	TRBV12-3/TRBV12-4	NA	TGTGCCAGCAGTGATGCCGGGACAGCAAAAGCTTTCTTT	CASSDAGTAKAFF
NA	TRBJ2-7	TRBV7-6	few	TGTGCCAGCAGCTTAGACGACAGGAGCTCCTACGAGCAGTACTTC	CASSLDDRSSYEQYF
NA	TRBJ2-2	TRBV5-4	NA	TGTGCCAGCAGCTCCGTAAAGGCGACCAGGCCCGGGGAGCTGTTTTTT	CASSSVKATRPGELFF
NA	TRBJ2-7	TRBV28	NA	TGTGCCAGCAGTCCCCTCCCCTACGAGCAGTACTTC	CASSPLPYEQYF
NA	TRBJ2-5	TRBV5-1	NA	TGCGCCAGCGCCTTCCAAGAGACCCAGTACTTC	CASAFQETQYF
TRBD1	TRBJ2-2	TRBV5-4	few	TGTGCCAGCAGCCTCGCGGACAGGGGAATATTGGCCGGGGAGCTGTTTTTT	CASSLADRGILAGELFF
NA	TRBJ2-2	TRBV18	NA	TGTGCCAGCTCAGGGGTTGCAACGAACACCGGGGAGCTGTTTTTT	CASSGVATNTGELFF
NA	TRBJ2-1	TRBV15	many	TGTGCCACCAGCAGAGATCCGGTCGGTGGAAGGGGGGTCAGTCCCTACAATGAGCAGTTCTTC	CATSRDPVGGRGVSPYNEQFF
TRBD2	TRBJ2-1	TRBV12-3/TRBV12-4	NA	TGTGCCAGCACCCCCCGTTTGGTGGGACTAGCGGGAGTCGATAAGCAGTTCTTC	CASTPRLVGLAGVDKQFF
TRBD2	TRBJ2-1	TRBV5-5	few	TGTGCCAGCACAAGAGGCCGTCTAGCGGGAGTTTTGGACAATGAGCAGTTCTTC	CASTRGRLAGVLDNEQFF
TRBD1	TRBJ2-7	TRBV5-4	NA	TGTGCCAGCAGCTTTCCGGGACAGGCAAGCGAGCAGTACTTC	CASSFPGQASEQYF
NA	TRBJ2-3	TRBV6-5	few	TGTGCCAGCAGTTACTCTTCGGGTAAAGGCACAGATACGCAGTATTTT	CASSYSSGKGTDTQYF
TRBD1	TRBJ2-2	TRBV20-1	NA	TGCAGTGCTAGAGTGGGGACAGGCACCGGGGAGCTGTTTTTT	CSARVGTGTGELFF
TRBD1	TRBJ2-7	TRBV20-1	NA	TGCAGTGCTATGAAAACAACAGGGGCCTACGAGCAGTACTTC	CSAMKTTGAYEQYF
TRBD2	TRBJ2-3	TRBV4-1	NA	TGCGCCAGCAGACTAGCGGGAGACCCAGATACGCAGTATTTT	CASRLAGDPDTQYF
NA	TRBJ1-1	TRBV20-1	NA	TGCAGTGCTTCCAGCCTGGCGGGACGAAACACTGAAGCTTTCTTT	CSASSLAGRNTEAFF